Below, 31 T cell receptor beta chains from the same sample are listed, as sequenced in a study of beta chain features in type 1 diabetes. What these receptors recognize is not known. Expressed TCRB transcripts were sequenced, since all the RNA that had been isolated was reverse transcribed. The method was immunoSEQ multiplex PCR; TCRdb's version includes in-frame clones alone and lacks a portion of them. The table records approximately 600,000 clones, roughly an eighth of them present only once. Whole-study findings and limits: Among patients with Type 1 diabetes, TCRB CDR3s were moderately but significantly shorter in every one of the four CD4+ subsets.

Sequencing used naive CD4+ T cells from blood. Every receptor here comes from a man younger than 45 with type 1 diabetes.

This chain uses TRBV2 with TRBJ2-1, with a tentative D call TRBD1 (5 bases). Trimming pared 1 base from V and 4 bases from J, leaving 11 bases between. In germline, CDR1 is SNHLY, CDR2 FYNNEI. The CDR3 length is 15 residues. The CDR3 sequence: CASSEGGLQYNEQFF. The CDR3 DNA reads TGTGCCAGCAGTGAAGGGGGCTTACAATACAATGAGCAGTTCTTC.

CDR3 in DNA: TGCAGCGTTGCCGGACAGGTCAACACCGGGGAGCTGTTTTTT. Translation gives CSVAGQVNTGELFF. The V gene is TRBV29-1, the J gene TRBJ2-2, with 7 positions matching TRBD1. The germline CDR1 and CDR2 sequences are SQVTM and ANQGSEA. The V and J ends lost 4 bases and 2 bases, in that order; junction bases with no gene match: 4. There are 14 residues in the CDR3.

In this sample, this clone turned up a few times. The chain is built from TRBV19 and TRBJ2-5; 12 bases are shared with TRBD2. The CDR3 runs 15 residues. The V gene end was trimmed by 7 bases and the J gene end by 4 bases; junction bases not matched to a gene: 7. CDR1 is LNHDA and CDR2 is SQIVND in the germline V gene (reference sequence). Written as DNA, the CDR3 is TGTGCCAGTACTAGCGGGGGGGCGGAAGGAGAGACCCAGTACTTC. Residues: CASTSGGAEGETQYF.

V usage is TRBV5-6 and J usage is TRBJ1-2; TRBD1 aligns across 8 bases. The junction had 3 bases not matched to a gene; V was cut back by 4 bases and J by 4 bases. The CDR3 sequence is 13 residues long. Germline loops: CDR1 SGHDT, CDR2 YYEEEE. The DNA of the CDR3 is TGTGCCAGCAGCATGACAGGGGCCTATGGCTACACCTTC. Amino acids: CASSMTGAYGYTF. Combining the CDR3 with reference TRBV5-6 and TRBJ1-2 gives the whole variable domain DAGVTQSPTHLIKTRGQQVTLRCSPKSGHDTVSWYQQALGQGPQFIFQYYEEEERQRGNFPDRFSGHQFPNYSSELNVNALLLGDSALYLCASSMTGAYGYTFGSGTRLTVV.

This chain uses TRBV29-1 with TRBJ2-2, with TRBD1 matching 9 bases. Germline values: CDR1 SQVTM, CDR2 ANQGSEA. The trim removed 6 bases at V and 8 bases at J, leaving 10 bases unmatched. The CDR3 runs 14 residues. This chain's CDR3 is CSVTRDRAVGELFF. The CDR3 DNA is TGCAGCGTGACACGGGACAGGGCCGTAGGGGAGCTGTTTTTT.

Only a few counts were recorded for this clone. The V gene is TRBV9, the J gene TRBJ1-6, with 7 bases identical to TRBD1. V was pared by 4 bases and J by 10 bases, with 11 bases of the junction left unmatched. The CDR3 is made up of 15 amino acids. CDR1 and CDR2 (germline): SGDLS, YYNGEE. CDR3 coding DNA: TGTGCCAGCAGCCCCCAGGGGGTTGGAGAATCACCCCTCCACTTT. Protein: CASSPQGVGESPLHF.

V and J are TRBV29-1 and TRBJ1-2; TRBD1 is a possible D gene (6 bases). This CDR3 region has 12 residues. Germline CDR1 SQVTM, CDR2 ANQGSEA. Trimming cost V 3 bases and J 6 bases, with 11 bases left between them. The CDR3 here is CSVEERGNGYTF. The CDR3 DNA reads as TGCAGCGTTGAGGAGAGGGGGAATGGCTACACCTTC.

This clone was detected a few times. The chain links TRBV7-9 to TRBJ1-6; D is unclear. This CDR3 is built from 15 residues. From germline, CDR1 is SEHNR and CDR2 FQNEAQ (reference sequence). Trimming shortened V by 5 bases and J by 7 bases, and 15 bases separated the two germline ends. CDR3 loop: CASSPSLAENSPLHF. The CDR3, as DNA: TGTGCCAGCAGCCCGAGCCTTGCGGAGAATTCACCCCTCCACTTT.

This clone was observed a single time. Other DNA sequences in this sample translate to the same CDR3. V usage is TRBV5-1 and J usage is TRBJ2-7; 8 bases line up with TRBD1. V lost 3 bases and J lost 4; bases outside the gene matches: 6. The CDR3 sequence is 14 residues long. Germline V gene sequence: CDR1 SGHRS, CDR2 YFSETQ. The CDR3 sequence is CASSSQGDSYEQYF. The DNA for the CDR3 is TGCGCCAGCAGCTCACAGGGGGATTCGTACGAGCAGTACTTC.

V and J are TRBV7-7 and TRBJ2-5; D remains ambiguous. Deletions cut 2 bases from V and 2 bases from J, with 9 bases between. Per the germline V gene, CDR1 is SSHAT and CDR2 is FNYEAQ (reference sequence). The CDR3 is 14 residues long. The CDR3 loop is CASSLRLGQETQYF. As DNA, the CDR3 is TGTGCCAGCAGCTTAAGGCTCGGACAAGAGACCCAGTACTTC.

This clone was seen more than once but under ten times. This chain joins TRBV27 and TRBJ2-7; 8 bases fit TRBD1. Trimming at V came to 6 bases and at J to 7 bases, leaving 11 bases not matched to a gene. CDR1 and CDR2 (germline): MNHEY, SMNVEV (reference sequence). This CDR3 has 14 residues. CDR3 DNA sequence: TGTGCCAGCAGACCCGGACAGGGACGGAAAGAGCAGTACTTC. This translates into CASRPGQGRKEQYF.

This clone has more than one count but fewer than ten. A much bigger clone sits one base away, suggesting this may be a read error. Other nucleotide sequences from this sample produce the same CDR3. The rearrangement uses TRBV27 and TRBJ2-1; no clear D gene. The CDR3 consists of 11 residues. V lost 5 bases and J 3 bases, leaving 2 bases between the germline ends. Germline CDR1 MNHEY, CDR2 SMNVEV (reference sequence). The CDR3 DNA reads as TGTGCCAGCAGTCGCTACAATGAGCAGTTCTTC. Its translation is CASSRYNEQFF.

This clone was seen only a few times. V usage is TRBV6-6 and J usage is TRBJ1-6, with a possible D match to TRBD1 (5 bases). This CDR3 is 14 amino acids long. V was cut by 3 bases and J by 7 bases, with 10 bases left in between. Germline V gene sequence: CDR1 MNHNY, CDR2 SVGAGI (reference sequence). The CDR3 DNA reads TGTGCCAGCAGTTATGGCAGGGACAATTCACCCCTCCACTTT. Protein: CASSYGRDNSPLHF.

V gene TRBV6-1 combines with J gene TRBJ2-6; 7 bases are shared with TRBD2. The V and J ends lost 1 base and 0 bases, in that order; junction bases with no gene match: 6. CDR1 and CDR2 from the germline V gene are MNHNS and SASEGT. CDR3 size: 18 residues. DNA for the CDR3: TGTGCCAGCAGTGAAGTTCTGCGGGGGAGCTCTGGGGCCAACGTCCTGACTTTC. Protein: CASSEVLRGSSGANVLTF.

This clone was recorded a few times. The CDR3 is CASSQGASLEQYF. The CDR3 region has the DNA TGTGCCAGCAGCCAAGGTGCTTCCCTCGAGCAGTACTTC. The chain couples TRBV14 to TRBJ2-7; D call uncertain. The CDR3 contains 13 residues. V lost 1 base and J lost 6, with 10 bases in between. Germline lookup yields CDR1 SGHDN and CDR2 FVKESK.

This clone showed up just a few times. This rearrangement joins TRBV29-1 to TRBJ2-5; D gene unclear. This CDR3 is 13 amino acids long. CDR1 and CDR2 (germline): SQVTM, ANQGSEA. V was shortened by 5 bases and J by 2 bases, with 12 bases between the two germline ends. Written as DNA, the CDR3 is TGCAGCGTTACCCTCACACGACAAGAGACCCAGTACTTC. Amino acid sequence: CSVTLTRQETQYF.

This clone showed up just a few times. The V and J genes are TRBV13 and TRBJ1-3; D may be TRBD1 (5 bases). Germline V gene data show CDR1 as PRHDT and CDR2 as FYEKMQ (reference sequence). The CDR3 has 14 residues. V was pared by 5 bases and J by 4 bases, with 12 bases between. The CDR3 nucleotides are TGTGCCAGCAGCGTAAGGACAATCGGAAACACCATATATTTT. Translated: CASSVRTIGNTIYF.

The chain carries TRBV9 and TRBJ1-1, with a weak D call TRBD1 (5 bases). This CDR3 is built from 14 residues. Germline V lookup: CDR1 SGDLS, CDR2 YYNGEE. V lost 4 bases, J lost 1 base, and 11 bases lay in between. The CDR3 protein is CASSTPDRNTEAFF. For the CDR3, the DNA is TGTGCCAGCAGCACGCCAGACAGGAACACTGAAGCTTTCTTT. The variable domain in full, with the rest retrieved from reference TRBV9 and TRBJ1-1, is DSGVTQTPKHLITATGQRVTLRCSPRSGDLSVYWYQQSLDQGLQFLIQYYNGEERAKGNILERFSAQQFPDLHSELNLSSLELGDSALYFCASSTPDRNTEAFFGQGTRLTVV.

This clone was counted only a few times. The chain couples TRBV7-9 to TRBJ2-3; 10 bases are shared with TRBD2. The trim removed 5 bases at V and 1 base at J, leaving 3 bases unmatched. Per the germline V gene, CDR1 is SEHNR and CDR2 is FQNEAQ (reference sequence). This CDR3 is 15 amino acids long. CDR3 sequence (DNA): TGTGCCAGCAGCCACACTAGCGGGGGCACAGATACGCAGTATTTT. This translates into CASSHTSGGTDTQYF.

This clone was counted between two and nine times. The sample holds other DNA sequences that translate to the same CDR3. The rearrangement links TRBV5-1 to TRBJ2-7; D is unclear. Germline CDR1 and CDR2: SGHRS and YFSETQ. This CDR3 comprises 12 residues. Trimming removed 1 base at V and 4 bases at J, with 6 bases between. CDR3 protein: CASSLPGYEQYF. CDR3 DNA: TGCGCCAGCAGCTTGCCCGGGTACGAGCAGTACTTC.

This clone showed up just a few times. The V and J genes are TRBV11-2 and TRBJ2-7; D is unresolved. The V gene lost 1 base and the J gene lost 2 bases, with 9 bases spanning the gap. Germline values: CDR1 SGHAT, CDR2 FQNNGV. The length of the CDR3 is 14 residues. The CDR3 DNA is TGTGCCAGCAGCTTAGGGCTTGCTACCTACGAGCAGTACTTC. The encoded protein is CASSLGLATYEQYF.

CDR3: CASSPPGQAQDEQYF. For the CDR3, the DNA is TGTGCCAGCAGCCCGCCCGGACAGGCCCAGGACGAGCAGTACTTC. The chain uses TRBV7-9 and TRBJ2-7; 7 bases fit TRBD1. The V gene's germline CDR1 is SEHNR and CDR2 FQNEAQ (reference sequence). The junction had 12 bases not matched to a gene; V was cut back by 5 bases and J by 5 bases. This CDR3 contains 15 residues.

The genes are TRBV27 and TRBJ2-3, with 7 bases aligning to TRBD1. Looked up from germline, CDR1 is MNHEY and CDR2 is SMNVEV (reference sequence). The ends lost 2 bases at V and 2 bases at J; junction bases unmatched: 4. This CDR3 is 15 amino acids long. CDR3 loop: CASSLMGQNTDTQYF. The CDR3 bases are TGTGCCAGCAGTTTAATGGGACAGAACACAGATACGCAGTATTTT.

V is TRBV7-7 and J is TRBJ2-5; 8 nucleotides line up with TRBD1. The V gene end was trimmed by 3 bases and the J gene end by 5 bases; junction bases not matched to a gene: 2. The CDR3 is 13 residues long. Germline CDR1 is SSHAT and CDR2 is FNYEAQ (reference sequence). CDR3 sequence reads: CASSFTGGETQYF. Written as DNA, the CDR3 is TGTGCCAGCAGCTTTACAGGGGGTGAGACCCAGTACTTC.

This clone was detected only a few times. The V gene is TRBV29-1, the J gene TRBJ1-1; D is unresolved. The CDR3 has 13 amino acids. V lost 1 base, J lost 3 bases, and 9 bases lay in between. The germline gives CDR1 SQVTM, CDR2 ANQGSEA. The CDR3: CSVEGQFHTEAFF. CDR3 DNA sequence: TGCAGCGTTGAAGGGCAATTTCACACTGAAGCTTTCTTT.

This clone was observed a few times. The CDR3 protein is CASSRAGASSYEQYF. As DNA, the CDR3 is TGTGCCAGCAGTCGAGCGGGGGCCAGCTCCTACGAGCAGTACTTC. The chain uses TRBV14 and TRBJ2-7, with 8 bases aligning to TRBD2. The V gene's germline CDR1 is SGHDN and CDR2 FVKESK. There are 15 residues in the CDR3. Losses at the gene ends were 6 bases for V and 0 bases for J; bases not matched to a gene: 7.

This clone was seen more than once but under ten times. The chain's CDR3 is CASSFPSAKQYF. The CDR3 DNA reads TGTGCCAGCAGTTTTCCCTCGGCCAAACAGTACTTC. The V call is TRBV25-1, the J call TRBJ2-7; D uncertain. Per the germline V gene, CDR1 is MGHDK and CDR2 is SYGVNS. With 5 bases removed from V and 10 bases from J, the gap between germline ends came to 15 bases. This CDR3 is built from 12 residues.

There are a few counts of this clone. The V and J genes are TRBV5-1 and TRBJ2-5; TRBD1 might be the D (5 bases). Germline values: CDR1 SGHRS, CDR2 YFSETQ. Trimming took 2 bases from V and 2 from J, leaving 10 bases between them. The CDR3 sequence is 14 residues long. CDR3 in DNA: TGCGCCAGCAGCTTCGCGACAGCTCAAGAGACCCAGTACTTC. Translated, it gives CASSFATAQETQYF.

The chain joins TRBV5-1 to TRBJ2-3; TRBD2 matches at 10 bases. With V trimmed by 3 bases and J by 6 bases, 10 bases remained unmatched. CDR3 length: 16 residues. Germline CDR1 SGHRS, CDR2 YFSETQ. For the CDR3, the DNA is TGCGCCAGCAGCTCCTCTCCAGCGGGGGGGCCTGATACGCAGTATTTT. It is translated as CASSSSPAGGPDTQYF.

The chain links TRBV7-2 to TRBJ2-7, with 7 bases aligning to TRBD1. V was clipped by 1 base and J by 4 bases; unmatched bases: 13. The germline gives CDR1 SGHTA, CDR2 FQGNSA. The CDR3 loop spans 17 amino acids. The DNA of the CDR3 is TGTGCCAGCAGCTTAGGGGGACAGCCTCTGGATTTTTACGAGCAGTACTTC. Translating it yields CASSLGGQPLDFYEQYF.

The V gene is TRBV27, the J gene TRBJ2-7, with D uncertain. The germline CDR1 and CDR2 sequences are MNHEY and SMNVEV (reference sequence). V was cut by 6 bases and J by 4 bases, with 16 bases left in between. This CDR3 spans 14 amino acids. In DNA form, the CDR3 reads TGTGCCAGCAGCAATCCCGGGTTACCTTACGAGCAGTACTTC. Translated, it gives CASSNPGLPYEQYF.